The clone carrying this T cell receptor (beta chain) appeared once. Its antigen is not identified. This sample stems from a study of blood T cells in healthy people across ages. Study at large: Template switching captured about one barcoded beta molecule per two T cells.

Study-wide findings and caveats: Relative to aged donors, long-lived donors carried more naive CD4+ cells and displayed higher diversity.

Then a second PCR, running about 6 to 12 cycles, was carried out with a sample-barcoded 5' primer and a J-beta primer mix. The template-switch adaptor, which had 12 random nucleotides, put a tag on each cDNA molecule. Samples each returned at least 2.5 million CDR3-containing paired-end reads. TCRdb used MiXCR to reprocess the 5' RACE reads, holding one entry per CDR3 protein. The sample carries approximately 800,000 distinct CDR3 sequences, 46% recorded once. J gave up 6 bases and V 6 bases, and 20 bases lay outside the gene matches. CDR1 MGHDK and CDR2 SYGVNS come from the germline V gene. The CDR3 runs to 18 residues.

This chain links TRBV25-1 with TRBJ2-3; 8 bases agree with TRBD2. The TCR originated in a man aged 80 or over in good health. Input material: blood. The CDR3 region is CASSYPPRGAGVSDTQYF. CDR3 coding DNA: TGTGCCAGCAGCTACCCTCCCCGGGGAGCGGGAGTGAGTGATACGCAGTATTTT.